Listed below are T cell receptor beta chains from one sample, sequenced in a study of cytomegalovirus exposure and HLA in healthy donors. Sequenced by immunoSEQ multiplex PCR; TCRdb stores in-frame clones only, minus some. The repertoire holds 150,000 to 200,000 clones, with over 70% as singletons. Source material: PBMCs. The source of these receptors is a woman aged 18 to 35 in good health and CMV-seropositive. The CDR3 runs from the conserved cysteine through the conserved F or W. The order of the fields is D gene, V gene, clone size, J gene, CDR3 protein, CDR3 DNA. D genes are given only for firm matches. For some rows the clone size is stated as once, few or many, or as a class when expanded; others skip it.

d_call: TRBD1
v_call: TRBV5-6
clone_size: .
j_call: TRBJ1-5
cdr3_aa: CASSSVTGDQPQHF
cdr3_nt: TGTGCCAGCAGCTCAGTCACAGGGGATCAGCCCCAGCATTTT

d_call: .
v_call: TRBV27
clone_size: .
j_call: TRBJ2-3
cdr3_aa: CASSLSEGTDTQYF
cdr3_nt: TGTGCCAGCAGTTTATCGGAGGGCACAGATACGCAGTATTTT

d_call: TRBD1
v_call: TRBV15
clone_size: .
j_call: TRBJ1-2
cdr3_aa: CATSRGEGTGRLNYGYTF
cdr3_nt: TGTGCCACCAGCAGAGGAGAAGGGACAGGGCGGCTCAACTATGGCTACACCTTC

d_call: .
v_call: TRBV7-2
clone_size: .
j_call: TRBJ1-5
cdr3_aa: CASSITDSPNQPQHF
cdr3_nt: TGTGCCAGCAGCATAACGGACAGCCCCAATCAGCCCCAGCATTTT

d_call: TRBD2
v_call: TRBV6-6
clone_size: once
j_call: TRBJ2-1
cdr3_aa: CASSLPGGGRYNEQFF
cdr3_nt: TGTGCCAGCAGCCTCCCCGGGGGGGGCCGTTACAATGAGCAGTTCTTC

d_call: .
v_call: TRBV14
clone_size: .
j_call: TRBJ2-2
cdr3_aa: CASSQDGNTGELFF
cdr3_nt: TGTGCCAGCAGCCAAGACGGGAACACCGGGGAGCTGTTTTTT

d_call: .
v_call: TRBV5-5
clone_size: .
j_call: TRBJ2-1
cdr3_aa: CASSSGALGRGGEQFF
cdr3_nt: TGTGCCAGCAGCTCAGGTGCCCTAGGAAGGGGTGGTGAGCAGTTCTTC

d_call: .
v_call: TRBV19
clone_size: .
j_call: TRBJ2-2
cdr3_aa: CASSSRAELFF
cdr3_nt: TGTGCCAGTAGTAGTCGCGCAGAGCTGTTTTTT

d_call: .
v_call: TRBV30
clone_size: few
j_call: TRBJ1-3
cdr3_aa: CAWSVLRNTIYF
cdr3_nt: TGTGCCTGGAGTGTACTACGAAACACCATATATTTT

d_call: TRBD1
v_call: TRBV11-2
clone_size: .
j_call: TRBJ2-1
cdr3_aa: CASSIHRGSEQFF
cdr3_nt: TGTGCCAGCAGCATTCACAGGGGATCTGAGCAGTTCTTC

d_call: TRBD2
v_call: TRBV27
clone_size: .
j_call: TRBJ2-1
cdr3_aa: CASSLLTSGGAYNEQFF
cdr3_nt: TGTGCCAGCAGTTTGTTAACTAGCGGGGGAGCATACAATGAGCAGTTCTTC

d_call: TRBD2
v_call: TRBV5-1
clone_size: once
j_call: TRBJ2-5
cdr3_aa: CASSLELAGALLGETQYF
cdr3_nt: TGCGCCAGCAGCTTGGAGCTAGCGGGGGCCCTGTTAGGCGAGACCCAGTACTTC

d_call: .
v_call: TRBV9
clone_size: .
j_call: TRBJ1-2
cdr3_aa: CASRPSGSNYGYTF
cdr3_nt: TGTGCCAGCAGGCCTTCGGGGTCCAACTATGGCTACACCTTC

d_call: .
v_call: TRBV11-2
clone_size: .
j_call: TRBJ2-1
cdr3_aa: CASSLGPGTLYNEQFF
cdr3_nt: TGTGCCAGCAGCTTGGGACCCGGGACTCTTTACAATGAGCAGTTCTTC

d_call: .
v_call: TRBV30
clone_size: few
j_call: TRBJ1-1
cdr3_aa: CAWSRTNTEAFF
cdr3_nt: TGTGCCTGGAGTCGAACAAACACTGAAGCTTTCTTT

d_call: .
v_call: TRBV28
clone_size: .
j_call: TRBJ2-2
cdr3_aa: CASEVSTGELFF
cdr3_nt: TGTGCCAGCGAAGTGAGCACCGGGGAGCTGTTTTTT

d_call: TRBD1
v_call: TRBV13
clone_size: .
j_call: TRBJ1-1
cdr3_aa: CASSPDRGYTEAFF
cdr3_nt: TGTGCCAGCAGCCCGGACAGGGGATACACTGAAGCTTTCTTT

d_call: TRBD1
v_call: TRBV5-1
clone_size: .
j_call: TRBJ1-5
cdr3_aa: CASSLAGQVNQPQHF
cdr3_nt: TGCGCCAGCAGCTTGGCCGGACAGGTCAATCAGCCCCAGCATTTT

d_call: TRBD1
v_call: TRBV7-6
clone_size: .
j_call: TRBJ1-3
cdr3_aa: CASSQGQGTNTIYF
cdr3_nt: TGTGCCAGCAGCCAAGGACAGGGGACAAACACCATATATTTT

d_call: .
v_call: TRBV4-1
clone_size: .
j_call: TRBJ1-6
cdr3_aa: CASSQKGSSHYNSPLHF
cdr3_nt: TGCGCCAGCAGCCAAAAGGGGTCAAGTCACTATAATTCACCCCTCCACTTT

d_call: .
v_call: TRBV28
clone_size: .
j_call: TRBJ1-5
cdr3_aa: CASMRFRGQPQHF
cdr3_nt: TGTGCCAGCATGCGGTTCAGGGGACAGCCCCAGCATTTT

d_call: .
v_call: TRBV2
clone_size: .
j_call: TRBJ1-3
cdr3_aa: CASSREGHSGNTIYF
cdr3_nt: TGTGCCAGCAGTCGCGAGGGACACTCTGGAAACACCATATATTTT

d_call: TRBD1
v_call: TRBV19
clone_size: .
j_call: TRBJ2-7
cdr3_aa: CASSTRQGSYEQYF
cdr3_nt: TGTGCCAGTAGTACGAGACAGGGATCCTACGAGCAGTACTTC

d_call: TRBD2
v_call: TRBV9
clone_size: once
j_call: TRBJ2-2
cdr3_aa: CASSQLAGEAGELFF
cdr3_nt: TGTGCCAGCAGTCAACTCGCGGGGGAGGCCGGGGAGCTGTTTTTT

d_call: TRBD1
v_call: TRBV13
clone_size: .
j_call: TRBJ2-7
cdr3_aa: CASSWTGDNEQYF
cdr3_nt: TGTGCCAGCAGCTGGACAGGGGACAACGAGCAGTACTTC

d_call: .
v_call: TRBV5-1
clone_size: .
j_call: TRBJ1-1
cdr3_aa: CASSLEPGMMSTEAFF
cdr3_nt: TGCGCCAGCAGCTTGGAGCCGGGGATGATGAGCACTGAAGCTTTCTTT

d_call: TRBD2
v_call: TRBV5-4
clone_size: .
j_call: TRBJ2-2
cdr3_aa: CASRPSGLPTGELFF
cdr3_nt: TGTGCCAGCAGACCCTCGGGACTACCGACCGGGGAGCTGTTTTTT

d_call: .
v_call: TRBV7-9
clone_size: once
j_call: TRBJ2-1
cdr3_aa: CASRPSISYNEQFF
cdr3_nt: TGTGCCAGCAGGCCTAGTATATCCTACAATGAGCAGTTCTTC

d_call: .
v_call: TRBV5-4
clone_size: .
j_call: TRBJ1-1
cdr3_aa: CASSLGLNTEAFF
cdr3_nt: TGTGCCAGCAGCTTGGGCCTAAACACTGAAGCTTTCTTT